The 14 T cell receptor beta chains reported below all come from one sample, sequenced in a study of T cell responses to AZD1222 COVID-19 vaccine. Profiled with immunoSEQ multiplex PCR; TCRdb holds only in-frame clones, not every one. The sample lists roughly 96,000 clones, around nine tenths occurring once. The input for sequencing was peripheral blood, taken 28 days after the second AZD1222 dose. These receptors all stem from an adult who received the AZD1222 COVID-19 vaccine.

The chain combines TRBV27 with TRBJ1-2; the match to TRBD1 covers 8 bases. This CDR3 has 15 residues. CDR1 and CDR2 (germline): MNHEY, SMNVEV (reference sequence). The V gene end was trimmed by 5 bases and the J gene end by 3 bases; junction bases not matched to a gene: 8. The DNA of the CDR3 is TGTGCCAGCAGTCCCGGGACAGGTACTTACTATGGCTACACCTTC. This sequence encodes CASSPGTGTYYGYTF.

CDR3 in DNA: TGTGCCAGCAGCTTAGAGAACAGGGGTTTTGAGACCCAGTACTTC. This gives the protein CASSLENRGFETQYF. This chain joins TRBV7-2 and TRBJ2-5, with TRBD1 matching over 7 bases. V gave up 1 base and J gave up 5 bases; unmatched junction bases: 7. In germline, CDR1 is SGHTA, CDR2 FQGNSA. This CDR3 is built from 15 residues.

This clone has only a few counts. The chain has TRBV27 and TRBJ1-1; maybe TRBD1 (5 bases). Germline CDR1 and CDR2: MNHEY and SMNVEV (reference sequence). Trimming removed 7 bases from V and 2 bases from J, with 20 bases in between. The CDR3 spans 16 residues. Written as DNA, the CDR3 is TGTGCCAGCATTCCCGAGAGTACAGGAATAAACACTGAAGCTTTCTTT. Protein product: CASIPESTGINTEAFF.

The chain links TRBV6-4 to TRBJ2-1, with 10 bases matching TRBD2. V shed 2 bases, J shed 8 bases, and the junction held 9 bases outside the gene matches. Germline-derived CDR1 and CDR2 are MRHNA and SNTAGT. CDR3 size: 16 residues. The CDR3 region is CASSDGAGGPEDEQFF. The CDR3 DNA follows: TGTGCCAGCAGTGACGGAGCGGGAGGGCCCGAAGATGAGCAGTTCTTC.

The chain carries TRBV19 and TRBJ2-1, with a possible D match to TRBD1 (7 bases). CDR3 size: 13 residues. V was trimmed by 4 bases and J by 12 bases, leaving 16 bases between them. The germline V gene has CDR1 LNHDA and CDR2 SQIVND (reference sequence). The CDR3: CASSRGDSVMQFF. CDR3 sequence (DNA): TGTGCCAGTAGTAGGGGGGACAGCGTTATGCAGTTCTTC.

This rearrangement joins TRBV11-2 to TRBJ1-2; D may be TRBD1 (6 bases). Germline V gives CDR1 SGHAT, CDR2 FQNNGV. This CDR3 contains 13 residues. With 3 bases removed from V and 4 bases from J, the gap between germline ends came to 9 bases. CDR3 coding DNA: TGTGCCAGCAGCTTTGGGGGCAGCTATGGCTACACCTTC. Amino acid sequence: CASSFGGSYGYTF. The full variable domain, completed using reference TRBV11-2 and TRBJ1-2, is EAGVAQSPRYKIIEKRQSVAFWCNPISGHATLYWYQQILGQGPKLLIQFQNNGVVDDSQLPKDRFSAERLKGVDSTLKIQPAKLEDSAVYLCASSFGGSYGYTFGSGTRLTVV.

A few counts support this clone. The rearrangement links TRBV4-3 to TRBJ1-1; TRBD1 matches 7 bases. CDR1 LGHNA and CDR2 YSLEER come from the germline V gene. The CDR3 loop spans 19 amino acids. V lost 0 bases and J lost 0; bases outside the gene matches: 13. The CDR3 DNA is TGCGCCAGCAGCCAAGATGTACTCCCCGGGACAGCGATGAACACTGAAGCTTTCTTT. Translating gives CASSQDVLPGTAMNTEAFF.

The genes are TRBV3-1 (or the pseudogene TRBV3-2) and TRBJ2-5, with 11 bases aligning to TRBD2. V shed 3 bases and J 2 bases; nucleotides not matched to a gene: 11. Germline lookup yields CDR1 LGHDT and CDR2 YNNKEL (reference sequence). The CDR3 sequence is 18 residues long. The CDR3, as DNA: TGTGCCAGCAGCCAGGATACTGGACTAGCGGGCCTACAAGAGACCCAGTACTTC. Residues: CASSQDTGLAGLQETQYF.

The chain combines TRBV4-3 with TRBJ2-5; D is unresolved. The CDR3 consists of 13 residues. The germline gives CDR1 LGHNA, CDR2 YSLEER. With 3 bases removed from V and 5 bases from J, the gap between germline ends came to 10 bases. The CDR3 nucleotides are TGCGCCAGCAGCCATCTGCGAGGCGAGACCCAGTACTTC. Protein: CASSHLRGETQYF.

The chain uses TRBV7-6 and TRBJ1-1; no firm D call. Deletions cut 5 bases from V and 1 base from J, with 11 bases between. The CDR3 has 14 residues. Germline CDR1 SGHVS, CDR2 FNYEAQ. The CDR3 bases are TGTGCCAGCAGCCCCACTGAGACGAACACTGAAGCTTTCTTT. Translated, it gives CASSPTETNTEAFF.

The V and J genes are TRBV7-2 and TRBJ2-3; maybe TRBD2 (5 bases). Germline V gives CDR1 SGHTA, CDR2 FQGNSA. The CDR3 extends over 14 amino acids. V was pared by 5 bases and J by 0 bases, with 9 bases between. The CDR3 bases are TGTGCCAGCAGCCGCGGACTCAGCACAGATACGCAGTATTTT. Translating it yields CASSRGLSTDTQYF.

V gene TRBV6-5 combines with J gene TRBJ1-2; 8 bases match TRBD1. V was clipped by 7 bases and J by 5 bases; unmatched bases: 3. The CDR3 runs 12 residues. Looked up from germline, CDR1 is MNHEY and CDR2 is SVGAGI. In DNA form, the CDR3 reads TGTGCCAGCATCCAGGGGGCTTATGGCTACACCTTC. It is translated as CASIQGAYGYTF.

V usage is TRBV9 and J usage is TRBJ2-1; no definite D call. Germline values: CDR1 SGDLS, CDR2 YYNGEE. The V end lost 0 bases, the J end lost 4 bases, and 2 bases lay between the germline ends. The CDR3 consists of 12 residues. CDR3 residues: CASSVDYNEQFF. The CDR3 region has the DNA TGTGCCAGCAGCGTAGATTACAATGAGCAGTTCTTC.

The chain uses TRBV15 and TRBJ1-2; TRBD1 aligns across 7 bases. The CDR3 is 14 amino acids. The germline CDR1 and CDR2 sequences are LNHNV and YYDKDF (reference sequence). Trimming removed 3 bases from V and 10 bases from J; junction bases left unmatched: 11. The CDR3 DNA reads TGTGCCACCAGCAGTACTCGGACAGGTTCCTTCTACACCTTC. Residues: CATSSTRTGSFYTF.